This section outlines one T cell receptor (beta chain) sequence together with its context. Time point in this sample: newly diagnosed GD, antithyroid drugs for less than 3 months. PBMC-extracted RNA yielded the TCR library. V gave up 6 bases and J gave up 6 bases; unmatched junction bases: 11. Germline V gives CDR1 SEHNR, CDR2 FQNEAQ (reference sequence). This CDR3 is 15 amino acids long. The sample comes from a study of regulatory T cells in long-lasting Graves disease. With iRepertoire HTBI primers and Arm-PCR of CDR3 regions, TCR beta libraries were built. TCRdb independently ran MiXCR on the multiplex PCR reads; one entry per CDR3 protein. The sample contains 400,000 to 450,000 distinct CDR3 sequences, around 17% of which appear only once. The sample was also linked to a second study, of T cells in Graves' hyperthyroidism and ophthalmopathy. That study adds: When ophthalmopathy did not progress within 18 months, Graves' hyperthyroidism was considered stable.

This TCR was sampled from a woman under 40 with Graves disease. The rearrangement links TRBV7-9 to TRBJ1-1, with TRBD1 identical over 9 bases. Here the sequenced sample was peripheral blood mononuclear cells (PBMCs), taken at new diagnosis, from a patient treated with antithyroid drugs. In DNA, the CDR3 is TGTGCCAGCAGTCCCTACGGGACAGGGTTCTCTGAAGCTTTCTTT. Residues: CASSPYGTGFSEAFF. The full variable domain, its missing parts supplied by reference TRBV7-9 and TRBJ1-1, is DTGVSQNPRHKITKRGQNVTFRCDPISEHNRLYWYRQTLGQGPEFLTYFQNEAQLEKSRLLSDRFSAERPKGSFSTLEIQRTEQGDSAMYLCASSPYGTGFSEAFFGQGTRLTVV.